This T cell receptor beta chain was found in a study of T-cell memory formation after mild COVID-19. Study at large: Among the donors, TCR clusters were largely specific to each donor.

This clonotype has ten or more counts. CDR1 is SGHRS, CDR2 YFSETQ, per germline. The CDR3 is 14 amino acids. Trimming removed 0 bases from V and 0 bases from J, with 7 bases in between. 5'RACE primed at constant segments yielded TCR alpha and TCR beta cDNA libraries bearing sample barcodes and UMIs. From the 5' RACE reads, TCRdb called clonotypes with MiXCR, one entry per CDR3 protein. Here the sample spans 530,000 or so distinct CDR3 sequences, 15% to 20% being singletons. The sequence was collected from an adult woman who had mild COVID-19 (a few samples of this study predate the infection). Cell type and time point are not known. The chain recombines TRBV5-1 with TRBJ2-7; D remains unclear. Sequencing was carried out using PBMCs or a T cell subset sorted from them (not recorded which). The CDR3 DNA sequence: TGCGCCAGCAGCTTGGGTCCGAGCTCCTACGAGCAGTACTTC. Its translation: CASSLGPSSYEQYF. Full variable domain (rest looked up from reference TRBV5-1 and TRBJ2-7): KAGVTQTPRYLIKTRGQQVTLSCSPISGHRSVSWYQQTPGQGLQFLFEYFSETQRNKGNFPGRFSGRQFSNSRSEMNVSTLELGDSALYLCASSLGPSSYEQYFGPGTRLTVT.